A single sample is the source of the 13 T cell receptor beta chains below, sequenced in a study of blood T cell repertoires in COVID-19. The method was immunoSEQ multiplex PCR; TCRdb's version includes in-frame clones alone and lacks a portion of them. The profile covers about 270,000 clones, with about 91% appearing a single time and around 2.8% taken by the ten largest. Material for sequencing was PBMCs or T cells enriched from blood (not recorded which). Source of these receptors: a man in his forties or fifties who had been exposed to COVID-19.

This chain links TRBV5-1 with TRBJ2-5; TRBD1 is a possible D gene (7 bases). Germline CDR1 reads SGHRS; CDR2 reads YFSETQ. This CDR3 region has 14 residues. The germline V and J ends were trimmed by 4 bases and 5 bases, with 15 bases remaining between them. In DNA, the CDR3 is TGCGCCAGCAGCGGAGGGGGCCCAGGGGAGACCCAGTACTTC. The encoded protein is CASSGGGPGETQYF.

This clone was observed a single time. This chain joins TRBV15 and TRBJ2-7; TRBD1 matches at 10 bases. Trimming removed 5 bases from V and 0 bases from J; junction bases left unmatched: 4. Looked up from germline, CDR1 is LNHNV and CDR2 is YYDKDF (reference sequence). This CDR3 comprises 15 residues. CDR3 loop: CATSDRGLSSYEQYF. CDR3 bases: TGTGCCACCAGCGACAGGGGGCTTAGCTCCTACGAGCAGTACTTC.

This clone was found once. The rearrangement joins TRBV15 to TRBJ2-1; D call uncertain. CDR3 size: 15 residues. The germline V and J ends were trimmed by 0 bases and 4 bases, with 10 bases remaining between them. Germline lookup yields CDR1 LNHNV and CDR2 YYDKDF (reference sequence). The CDR3 DNA reads as TGTGCCACCAGCAGAGATTACGCTAGGTACAATGAGCAGTTCTTC. It yields the protein CATSRDYARYNEQFF.

The rearrangement links TRBV3-1 (or the pseudogene TRBV3-2) to TRBJ2-5, with 9 bases lining up with TRBD2. Germline trimming cut 4 bases from V and 4 bases from J; bases unmatched to any gene: 4. In germline, CDR1 is LGHDT, CDR2 YNNKEL (reference sequence). This CDR3 has 14 amino acids. CDR3 DNA sequence: TGTGCCAGCAGCCGCGGCGGGGGGGGAGAGACCCAGTACTTC. Residues: CASSRGGGGETQYF.

The J gene is TRBJ1-5, the V gene TRBV28, with a possible D match to TRBD1 (5 bases). Germline CDR1 and CDR2: MDHEN and SYDVKM. The CDR3 spans 14 residues. V gave up 5 bases and J gave up 7 bases, with 15 bases separating them. In nucleotides, the CDR3 is TGTGCCAGCAGTCCGGGGGTGGGTAGCCAGCCCCAGCATTTT. It encodes CASSPGVGSQPQHF.

V usage is TRBV5-8 and J usage is TRBJ2-1; 7 bases agree with TRBD2. V lost 3 bases and J lost 0; bases outside the gene matches: 3. CDR1 and CDR2 (germline): SGHTS, YDEGEE. There are 15 residues in the CDR3. The CDR3 is CASSSRGSSYNEQFF. In DNA, the CDR3 is TGTGCCAGCAGCTCGCGGGGGAGCTCCTACAATGAGCAGTTCTTC.

This sequence joins TRBV19 and TRBJ2-5, with 14 bases fitting TRBD2. V lost 6 bases, J lost 7 bases, and 16 bases stayed unmatched. The germline gives CDR1 LNHDA, CDR2 SQIVND (reference sequence). This CDR3 region has 18 residues. The CDR3 DNA reads TGTGCCAGTAGCGATGAAGGACTAGCGGGAGGTCCCCGGATGACCCAGTACTTC. Translated, it gives CASSDEGLAGGPRMTQYF.

This clone was seen a handful of times. The rearrangement links TRBV18 to TRBJ1-4; TRBD1 matches at 10 bases. Looked up from germline, CDR1 is KGHSH and CDR2 is LQKENI. The CDR3 sequence is 14 residues long. V lost 2 bases to trimming and J lost 6 bases; unmatched junction nucleotides: 0. CDR3: CASSPGTGDEKLFF. The DNA for the CDR3 is TGTGCCAGCTCACCAGGGACAGGGGATGAAAAACTGTTTTTT.

The chain has TRBV19 and TRBJ2-7; TRBD2 aligns across 12 bases. CDR1 and CDR2 (germline): LNHDA, SQIVND (reference sequence). Germline trimming cut 2 bases from V and 4 bases from J; bases unmatched to any gene: 9. This CDR3 comprises 17 residues. The CDR3 reads CASSITLTSGGPYEQYF. The CDR3 DNA sequence: TGTGCCAGTAGTATAACACTGACTAGCGGGGGACCTTACGAGCAGTACTTC.

The chain links TRBV4-2 to TRBJ1-1; D possibly corresponds to TRBD1 (6 bases). The CDR3 loop spans 14 amino acids. Per germline, CDR1 LGHNA and CDR2 YNFKEQ. Trimming took 4 bases from V and 7 from J, leaving 16 bases between them. The DNA of the CDR3 is TGTGCCAGCAGCCCGGACAGCGGTCGCGATGAAGCTTTCTTT. Amino acids: CASSPDSGRDEAFF.

The genes are TRBV5-1 and TRBJ2-1; the match to TRBD2 covers 12 bases. CDR3 length: 16 residues. CDR1 is SGHRS and CDR2 is YFSETQ in the germline V gene. After removal of 3 bases from V and 9 bases from J, the junction contained 10 bases not matched to a gene. The CDR3 spells CASSYFASGGGGEQFF. The DNA for the CDR3 is TGCGCCAGCAGCTACTTCGCTAGCGGGGGGGGCGGTGAGCAGTTCTTC. Looking up the rest from reference TRBV5-1 and TRBJ2-1 gives the full variable domain: KAGVTQTPRYLIKTRGQQVTLSCSPISGHRSVSWYQQTPGQGLQFLFEYFSETQRNKGNFPGRFSGRQFSNSRSEMNVSTLELGDSALYLCASSYFASGGGGEQFFGPGTRLTVL.

The J gene is TRBJ1-1, the V gene TRBV5-1; D is perhaps TRBD1 (6 bases). Trimming removed 3 bases from V and 2 bases from J, with 14 bases in between. Looked up from germline, CDR1 is SGHRS and CDR2 is YFSETQ. This CDR3 is 15 amino acids long. CDR3 amino acids: CASSSGDTRNTEAFF. Written as DNA, the CDR3 is TGCGCCAGCAGCTCCGGGGACACACGAAACACTGAAGCTTTCTTT.

The V and J genes are TRBV11-2 and TRBJ2-7; 7 bases fit TRBD1. Per germline, CDR1 SGHAT and CDR2 FQNNGV. The length of the CDR3 is 15 residues. Losses at the gene ends were 3 bases for V and 1 base for J; bases not matched to a gene: 6. CDR3 nucleotides: TGTGCCAGCAGCTTGGGTTGGGACAGTTCCTACGAGCAGTACTTC. Its protein is CASSLGWDSSYEQYF.